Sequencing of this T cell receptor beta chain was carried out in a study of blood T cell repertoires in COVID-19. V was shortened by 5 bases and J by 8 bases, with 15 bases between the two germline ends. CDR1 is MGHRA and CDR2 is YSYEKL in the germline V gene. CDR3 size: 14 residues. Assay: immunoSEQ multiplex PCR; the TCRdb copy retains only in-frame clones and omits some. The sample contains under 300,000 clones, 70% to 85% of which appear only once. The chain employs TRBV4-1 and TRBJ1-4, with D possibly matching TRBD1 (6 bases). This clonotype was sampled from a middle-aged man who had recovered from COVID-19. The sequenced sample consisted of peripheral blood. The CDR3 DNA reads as TGCGCCAGCAGCGGTGTGTACAGGGTGGAAAAACTGTTTTTT. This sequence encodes CASSGVYRVEKLFF.